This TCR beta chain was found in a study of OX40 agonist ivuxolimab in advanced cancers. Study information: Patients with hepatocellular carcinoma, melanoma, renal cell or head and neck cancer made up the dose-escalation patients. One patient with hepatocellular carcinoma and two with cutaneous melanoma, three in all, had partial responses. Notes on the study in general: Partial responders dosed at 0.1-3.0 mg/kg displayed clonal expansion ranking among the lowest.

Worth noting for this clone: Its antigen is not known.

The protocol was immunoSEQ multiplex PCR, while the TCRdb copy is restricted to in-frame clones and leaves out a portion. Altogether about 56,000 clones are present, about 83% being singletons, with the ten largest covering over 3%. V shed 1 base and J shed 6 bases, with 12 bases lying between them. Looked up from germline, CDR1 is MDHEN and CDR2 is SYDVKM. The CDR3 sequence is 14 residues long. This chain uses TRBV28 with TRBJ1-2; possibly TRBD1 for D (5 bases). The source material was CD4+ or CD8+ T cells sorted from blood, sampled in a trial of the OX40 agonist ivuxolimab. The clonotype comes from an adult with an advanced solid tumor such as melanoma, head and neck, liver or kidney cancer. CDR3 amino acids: CASSLFVQGDGYTF. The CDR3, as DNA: TGTGCCAGCAGTTTATTCGTTCAGGGTGATGGCTACACCTTC.